Each of the 16 T cell receptor beta chains below was sequenced from the same sample in a study of shared clonotypes between healthy human individuals. Method: immunoSEQ multiplex PCR; TCRdb's copy keeps in-frame clones and lacks some. The sample lists roughly 650,000 clones, 97% occurring once. The source material was naive CD4+ T cells sorted from blood. The subset was: CD45RA+ positively selected. These TCRs come from a woman under 40 in good health.

The rearrangement uses TRBV28 and TRBJ1-2; D is perhaps TRBD1 (6 bases). Germline CDR1 is MDHEN and CDR2 is SYDVKM. The V gene lost 6 bases and the J gene lost 7 bases, with 15 bases spanning the gap. The CDR3 sequence is 13 residues long. CDR3 in DNA: TGTGCCAGCAGACCTCAGGGGAGGCTTGGCTACACCTTC. As protein: CASRPQGRLGYTF.

This clone was observed a single time. The V call is TRBV19, the J call TRBJ2-7, with 10 bases matching TRBD1. Germline CDR1 reads LNHDA; CDR2 reads SQIVND (reference sequence). The V and J ends lost 6 bases and 4 bases, in that order; junction bases with no gene match: 9. The CDR3 is 15 amino acids. The CDR3 nucleotides are TGTGCCAGTAGCCCCCCCGGGACAGGGGTTTACGAGCAGTACTTC. Its protein product is CASSPPGTGVYEQYF.

This chain joins TRBV15 and TRBJ2-1; tentatively, D is TRBD1 or TRBD2 (5 bases each). Germline V gives CDR1 LNHNV, CDR2 YYDKDF (reference sequence). With 1 base removed from V and 0 bases from J, the gap between germline ends came to 16 bases. This CDR3 region has 18 residues. The CDR3 region has the DNA TGTGCCACCAGCAGAGTAACGGGGCGGAGATCCTCCTACAATGAGCAGTTCTTC. Its protein product is CATSRVTGRRSSYNEQFF.

The chain couples TRBV6-5 to TRBJ2-7, with D perhaps being TRBD1 or TRBD2 (5 bases each). The V and J ends lost 6 bases and 0 bases respectively, with 9 bases between them. CDR1 MNHEY and CDR2 SVGAGI come from the germline V gene. This CDR3 comprises 13 residues. The CDR3 protein is CASRGRSSYEQYF. In DNA form, the CDR3 reads TGTGCCAGCAGGGGACGGAGCTCCTACGAGCAGTACTTC.

This chain joins TRBV2 and TRBJ2-7; TRBD2 might be the D (6 bases). From germline, CDR1 is SNHLY and CDR2 FYNNEI. V shed 1 base and J shed 6 bases, with 19 bases lying between them. CDR3 length: 16 amino acids. The CDR3 loop is CASSEGEAGAGREQYF. The CDR3 DNA sequence: TGTGCCAGCAGTGAAGGTGAAGCGGGCGCGGGTCGCGAGCAGTACTTC.

In its sample, this clone was seen once. V gene TRBV28 combines with J gene TRBJ2-1; D not certain. Germline V gives CDR1 MDHEN, CDR2 SYDVKM. V lost 7 bases to trimming and J lost 3 bases, with 10 bases between them. This CDR3 contains 13 residues. The CDR3 DNA sequence: TGTGCCAGCACGGAAAGAAGCTACAATGAGCAGTTCTTC. It encodes CASTERSYNEQFF.

This sequence joins TRBV5-1 and TRBJ2-4; D is possibly TRBD1 or TRBD2 (6 bases each). Deletions cut 7 bases from V and 0 bases from J, with 17 bases between. CDR1 SGHRS and CDR2 YFSETQ come from the germline V gene. The length of the CDR3 is 16 residues. CDR3 residues: CASSDSSGVAKNIQYF. The CDR3, as DNA: TGCGCCAGCTCGGACAGTTCGGGAGTAGCCAAAAACATTCAGTACTTC.

The rearrangement links TRBV4-2 to TRBJ2-7; D perhaps matches TRBD1 (5 bases). Trimming took off 5 bases at V and 4 bases at J, with 12 bases between the two ends. The CDR3 length is 13 residues. Germline-derived CDR1 and CDR2 are LGHNA and YNFKEQ. The CDR3: CASSAGHPYEQYF. CDR3 DNA: TGTGCCAGCAGCGCCGGACACCCGTACGAGCAGTACTTC.

The chain links TRBV6-5 to TRBJ1-1; no definite D call. The CDR3 consists of 15 residues. Germline V CDR1 and CDR2: MNHEY, SVGAGI. The V gene lost 2 bases and the J gene lost 0 bases, with 10 bases spanning the gap. CDR3 region: CASSYGLLMNTEAFF. In nucleotides, the CDR3 is TGTGCCAGCAGTTACGGGCTACTAATGAACACTGAAGCTTTCTTT.

This clone showed up just once. This chain uses TRBV7-2 with TRBJ2-1; D perhaps matches TRBD2 (6 bases). Germline CDR1 and CDR2: SGHTA and FQGNSA. The CDR3 is made up of 16 amino acids. Trimming removed 1 base at V and 5 bases at J, with 15 bases between. The CDR3 is CASSLEGLANHNEQFF. CDR3 DNA sequence: TGTGCCAGCAGCTTAGAGGGGCTAGCGAACCACAATGAGCAGTTCTTC.

This chain connects TRBV4-1 to TRBJ1-2, with TRBD1 matching over 7 bases. The junction had 8 bases not matched to a gene; V was cut back by 3 bases and J by 1 base. CDR3 length equals 16 residues. Per the germline V gene, CDR1 is MGHRA and CDR2 is YSYEKL. CDR3 DNA sequence: TGCGCCAGCAGCCAGCCGACAGGGAACCTTAACTATGGCTACACCTTC. Protein product: CASSQPTGNLNYGYTF.

This chain joins TRBV2 and TRBJ2-2, with D possibly TRBD2 on 5 matching bases. The length of the CDR3 is 15 residues. Deletions cut 4 bases from V and 6 bases from J, with 15 bases between. The V gene's germline CDR1 is SNHLY and CDR2 FYNNEI. CDR3 in DNA: TGTGCCAGCAGTGCGGGCTCTTGGGAGTCCGGGGAGCTGTTTTTT. It codes for CASSAGSWESGELFF.

The chain carries TRBV7-2 and TRBJ2-7; 7 bases map to TRBD2. Germline CDR1 reads SGHTA; CDR2 reads FQGNSA. V lost 5 bases and J lost 11; bases outside the gene matches: 15. The CDR3 extends over 14 amino acids. CDR3 in amino acids: CASSTRVLAVTKYF. CDR3 sequence (DNA): TGTGCCAGCAGCACCCGGGTCCTAGCGGTGACGAAGTACTTC.

This clone was detected once. The chain uses TRBV19 and TRBJ1-1; D remains unclear. The germline gives CDR1 LNHDA, CDR2 SQIVND (reference sequence). The CDR3 has 15 residues. Deletions cut 0 bases from V and 1 base from J, with 9 bases between. The CDR3 DNA sequence: TGTGCCAGTAGTATAGATCGGCCGTGGAACACTGAAGCTTTCTTT. This encodes CASSIDRPWNTEAFF.

The chain combines TRBV7-3 with TRBJ1-5; perhaps TRBD1 as D (5 bases). The CDR3 runs 17 residues. CDR1 and CDR2 (germline): SGHTA, FQGTGA. Trimming pared 4 bases from V and 4 bases from J, leaving 20 bases between. The chain's CDR3 is CASSSRKGVHWNQPQHF. The CDR3 DNA sequence: TGTGCCAGCAGCTCCCGGAAAGGGGTACATTGGAATCAGCCCCAGCATTTT.

This chain uses TRBV28 with TRBJ2-1, with D perhaps matching TRBD2 (6 bases). Germline V gene lookup returns CDR1 MDHEN and CDR2 SYDVKM. V lost 6 bases and J lost 3, with 12 bases in between. CDR3 length equals 14 residues. In DNA form, the CDR3 reads TGTGCCAGCAGGGGGGGACTTGTCTACAATGAGCAGTTCTTC. It translates to CASRGGLVYNEQFF.